This T cell receptor (beta chain) was identified in a study of patients and donors after allogeneic stem cell transplantation. MiXCR, applied by TCRdb to the RT-PCR reads, yields one record per CDR3 protein. The data show about 150,000 distinct CDR3 sequences, about a quarter seen once. The sample holds a few counts of this clonotype. In germline, CDR1 is SGHVS, CDR2 FNYEAQ. Trimming shortened V by 7 bases and J by 4 bases, and 10 bases separated the two germline ends. This CDR3 is built from 12 residues. Specimen: blood, either unsorted or a sorted T cell fraction (not recorded which). This sequence originates from a human donor who was either an allogeneic HSCT recipient or a stem cell or donor lymphocyte infusion donor (not recorded which). It is not recorded whose cells these are; they may come from a transplant donor. This rearrangement joins TRBV7-6 to TRBJ2-5, with D uncertain. The CDR3 nucleotides read TGTGCCAGCACTTCCCTAGGAGAGACCCAGTACTTC. It yields the protein CASTSLGETQYF.